This T cell receptor beta chain was recovered during a study of cytomegalovirus exposure and HLA in healthy donors. Findings and limits, study-wide: Indistinguishable V segments such as TRBV6-2 and TRBV6-3 were excluded. The authors later found most CMV-associated TCR beta chains appeared HLA-restricted. It has been reported that TCR beta sequences accurately predicted the HLA-A and HLA-B alleles of most subjects.

PCR involved 60 Vbeta and 13 Jbeta primers. Some clones are missing from TCRdb's copy, which holds only in-frame ones; the method was immunoSEQ multiplex PCR. The table includes 120,000 to 150,000 clones, approximately 72% detected once. Comment on this clone: The antigen remains unidentified.

Germline CDR1 MNHEY, CDR2 SMNVEV (reference sequence). V was pared by 4 bases and J by 2 bases, with 7 bases of the junction left unmatched. The CDR3 extends over 15 amino acids. This TCR derives from a woman aged 55 to 70 in good health and CMV-seronegative. The sequencing input was PBMCs. V is TRBV27 and J is TRBJ1-2; 7 bases line up with TRBD1. The CDR3 here is CASSSFQGVNYGYTF. In DNA form, the CDR3 reads TGTGCCAGCAGTTCGTTCCAGGGGGTGAACTATGGCTACACCTTC.